This TCR beta chain was identified in a study of cytomegalovirus exposure and HLA in healthy donors (TCRdb year 2017). Background on the whole study: According to an earlier analysis of a few hundred of the donors, about 190 million T cells yielded over 90 million unique TCR beta sequences and less than 300 Gb of sequence data. The T cell repertoires of several hundred subjects were profiled by immunosequencing and related to cytomegalovirus serostatus. Because of strong linkage in the cohort, roughly five DR-DQ haplotypes were treated as single units for association and clustering. Donor age, sex, ethnicity and CMV serostatus were collected together with the repertoire data. Among the approximately 400 genotyped donors, 75% to 90% belonged to the genetic ancestry cluster associated with self-reported Caucasian donors. Typing coverage differed by locus: A, B, C, DRB1 and DQB1 were typed in roughly 620-630 donors, DQA1 in approximately 520, DPA1 in approximately 610, and DPB1 in 450 to 480. Rather than using new phenotypic data, the later analysis identified candidate immune exposures from TCR beta sequences and from how often those sequences occurred across donors. HLA typing included class I and class II loci at four-digit resolution. An early release that covered about 600 HLA-typed donors contained about 300 gigabases of sequencing data and tens of millions of unique TCR sequences. In a later analysis, previously published TCR beta repertoires from hundreds of donors were re-analyzed and high-resolution HLA genotyping was added so that TCR occurrence patterns could be studied. On average, 235,054 unique TCR beta nucleotide sequences were sequenced per donor among 398 genotyped donors of the cohort, with around 19% of those sequences being non-productive. Every discovery cohort repertoire had been produced on one sequencing platform. The study was designed to test whether signatures of past pathogen exposure could be identified by cataloging public T cell receptors. The study combined high-throughput TCR immunosequencing, statistical association of individual TCRs with disease status, and machine learning to predict cytomegalovirus infection status. Along with the roughly 610-subject first cohort, a separate validation cohort of over 90 different subjects was used. A later genetic analysis used genome-wide SNP genotypes for 398 of the 666 donors, treating that subset as a discovery cohort. An earlier analysis of 450 to 750 of the donors used high-throughput TCR beta sequencing to judge whether each TCR beta V gene segment behaved as functional or pseudogenic. Study-wide conclusions, independent of this receptor: The sequencing pipeline was judged likely to have produced a cluster of highly shared sequence variants as a technical artifact. Some IMGT-functional V segments, including TRBV6-2 and TRBV6-3, could not be distinguished by the 87-base-pair reads and were therefore excluded. A later analysis found that HLA-associated TCR beta chains were more clonally expanded and had lower generation probabilities than equally common non-associated chains. Most CMV-associated TCR beta chains appeared to be HLA-restricted in a later analysis, and the HLA associations seemed to be driven largely by CMV exposure. Correlated functional status among segregating V segments might reflect linkage disequilibrium, but an unknown experimental factor could not be ruled out. According to the authors, the approach could potentially be generalized to other disease states and immunological phenotypes. About 15 rarely observed V segments, including chromosome 9 orphons, were excluded from the earlier analysis of 550 to 700 of the donors because counts were too low. The study gave a list of some 150 TCR beta chains associated with cytomegalovirus. Most TCR sequences were seen in very few donors, while some public TCRs were found in many individuals. The classifier was reported to diagnose cytomegalovirus status with high specificity and sensitivity in both the original and validation cohorts. In a later analysis, TCR association rates were found to vary across HLA loci, with the most associated TCRs seen for DRB1 alleles and the fewest for HLA-C alleles. An association between a missense DCLRE1C variant and V-gene and J-gene trimming of TCR beta chains was found in a later genetic analysis and replicated in an independent cohort. A further reported finding was that TCR beta sequences accurately predicted the HLA-A and HLA-B alleles for most subjects in the first cohort. In this cohort, only TCR beta chains were sequenced, and detectable features were limited by the absence of alpha or paired-chain data. For the cohort, immune exposure information was limited to CMV serostatus. Because some donors lacked HLA typing at each locus, the association tests relied only on the typed subset. A later analysis associated roughly 17,000 TCR beta sequences with specific HLA alleles at a false discovery rate of 0.05. Broadly in line with IMGT annotations, most TCR beta V segments showed up in productive rearrangements about 90% or about 30% of the time in an earlier analysis of around 600 of the donors. According to a later analysis, parvovirus B19, influenza, CMV and Epstein-Barr virus appeared linked to several top co-occurrence clusters. Sequencing depth was assumed to be roughly uniform across donors in the presence/absence analyses, though that assumption may not hold. When HLA alleles, especially DR and DQ, strongly co-occurred, attributing TCR associations to individual alleles was difficult. In a later genetic analysis, fewer N-insertions in productive TCRs were reported among donors in an Asian-associated ancestry cluster than the approximately 670-donor mean. A few of the identified cytomegalovirus-associated TCR beta chains were confirmed in vitro to be specific for cytomegalovirus antigens.

Points on this clone: There is no known antigen for this receptor. The sample holds no much larger clone one base away, and base qualities are not on file.

Library generation was performed with the immunoSEQ multiplex PCR assay. For the multiplex PCR, a mixture combining 60 forward primers for TCR Vbeta segments and 13 reverse primers for TCR Jbeta segments was used. Amplification of the CDR3 region of rearranged TCR beta genes was performed with a multiplex PCR assay on genomic DNA. The amplified TCR beta libraries were sequenced on the Illumina HiSeq System as 87-base-pair reads. The authors' analysis ran thus. A later analysis tallied approximately 87 million unique TCR beta chains across the 666 repertoires, and some 10 million of those chains were shared by two or more donors. To remove PCR and sequencing errors, raw reads were error-corrected and collapsed into unique sequences using a nearest-neighbor algorithm that merged closely related sequences. CDR3 sequences were aligned to IMGT reference sequences to assign V, D and J gene segments. For a sequence to be retained, at least a six-nucleotide match to both a V gene segment and a J gene segment was required. A rearrangement was called productive if the CDR3 had no stop codons and remained in frame with V and J, and every other rearrangement was called non-productive. CDR3 was defined according to IMGT convention as the region running from the second conserved V-encoded cysteine to the conserved J-encoded phenylalanine. The earlier analysis of roughly 590 of the donors excluded sequences that lacked an unambiguous match to a single V gene segment. In an earlier analysis of roughly 500 of the donors, V segments were called functional above 56.7% productive rearrangements and were called segregating when the between-donor standard deviation exceeded 5%. To diagnose cytomegalovirus status from the catalog of TCR beta chain sequences, a statistical classification framework was built. In a later analysis, TCR nucleotide sequences were compared against IMGT/GENE-DB human TR gene sequences so that V and J genes could be assigned. In a later analysis, CDR3 sequences and most-parsimonious VDJ recombination scenarios were assigned using the TCRdist pipeline. A later analysis defined each TCR beta chain by its CDR3 amino acid sequence plus V-gene family, and excluded reads lacking a unique V-gene family. To address suspected cross-contamination and a sequencing artifact, a later analysis removed a few hundred highly shared, low-generation-probability nucleotide sequences. In a later analysis, a clonal expansion index was calculated for each public chain from normalized within-repertoire ranks of inferred template counts. In a later analysis, generation probabilities were computed using a VDJ recombination model fitted to out-of-frame rearrangements, and the results were checked against IGoR. In a later analysis, TCR-TCR, TCR-HLA and TCR-CMV co-occurrence was scored with hypergeometric tests, and a repertoire-size bias correction was applied to TCR pairs. A later analysis estimated false discovery rates by permuting HLA or CMV assignments 20 times. In a later analysis, co-occurring TCRs were grouped using DBSCAN, with TCRdist sequence similarity added in when clustering inside HLA-allele-positive subsets. For co-occurrence clustering, repertoires with fewer than 30,000 or more than 120,000 public chains were excluded, along with several repertoires with anomalous nucleotide sharing. Drawn from immuneACCESS, this table holds only the in-frame rearrangements with V and J called that TCRdb kept. Clones are partly lost; checked studies trace under half to an unresolved V gene and leave the rest unexplained. V and J calls and clone size come straight from that table; D and trimming were deduced from the DNA. The sample table records fewer than 200,000 clones; approximately 80% of these occur just once. Roughly 10% of the sample goes to the ten largest clones.

From a lookup of the germline V gene, CDR1 and CDR2 are MNHNS and SASEGT. Trimming at the junction amounts to 6 bases on V and 7 bases on J, and the germline ends lie 21 bases apart. The CDR3 numbers 15 residues from cysteine through phenylalanine. Solely the CDR3 DNA is kept, with 45 bases framed from the first base. In total, 630 or so healthy bone marrow donors made up the cohort. All cohort members were sampled while nominally healthy, although unrecorded immune exposures were likely present. The donor was CMV seropositive and belonged to the group of 250 to 300 seropositive cohort members. A peripheral blood sample was provided by each donor, and peripheral blood mononuclear cells were used for TCR beta sequencing. The Qiagen DNeasy Blood Extraction Kit was used to extract genomic DNA from the blood cell samples.

This receptor was taken from a man between 18 and 29 years old in good health and CMV-seropositive. This chain joins TRBV6-1 to TRBJ2-5; TRBD1 could be the D gene, as 5 bases match. The sequenced sample was PBMCs. This receptor carries the CDR3 CASSPGATPHGTQYF. The nucleotide sequence is given as TGTGCCAGCAGCCCTGGGGCTACACCCCATGGGACCCAGTACTTC.